Listed below are T cell receptor beta chains from one sample, sequenced in a study of blood T cell repertoires in COVID-19. Libraries were prepared by immunoSEQ multiplex PCR; TCRdb keeps only in-frame clonotypes and omits some of them. The sample has 150,000 to 170,000 clones; about 85% are singletons. Sequencing used peripheral blood. These receptor sequences come from a woman in her sixties with COVID-19, enrolled during active disease. Each CDR3 is given with its conserved first and last residue. The D gene is left open where the match is weak. Not every row has a clone size; where given, it reads once, few, many or a size class.

size: NA
V: TRBV18
J: TRBJ1-4
D: NA
DNA: TGTGCCAGCTCACTAACTACCACCAATGAAAAACTGTTTTTT
CDR3: CASSLTTTNEKLFF

size: NA
V: TRBV7-3
J: TRBJ2-5
D: TRBD2
DNA: TGTGCCAGCAGCAAGACTAGCGGGATCCAAGAGACCCAGTACTTC
CDR3: CASSKTSGIQETQYF

size: NA
V: TRBV11-3
J: TRBJ1-6
D: NA
DNA: TGTGCCAGCAGCTCCTCGGGCGGGTCACCCCTCCACTTT
CDR3: CASSSSGGSPLHF

size: NA
V: TRBV5-5
J: TRBJ2-7
D: NA
DNA: TGTGCCAGCAGCTTGGTTCAGGGAGGCTACGAGCAGTACTTC
CDR3: CASSLVQGGYEQYF

size: NA
V: TRBV7-9
J: TRBJ1-2
D: TRBD1
DNA: TGTGCCAGCAGCTTCACAGGGGATGGCTACACCTTC
CDR3: CASSFTGDGYTF

size: NA
V: TRBV25-1
J: TRBJ1-1
D: NA
DNA: TGTGCCAGCAGCCGACCAGAGCGGAACACTGAAGCTTTCTTT
CDR3: CASSRPERNTEAFF

size: NA
V: TRBV2
J: TRBJ2-5
D: NA
DNA: TGTGCCAGCCGCCCCGGGACACAAGAGACCCAGTACTTC
CDR3: CASRPGTQETQYF

size: NA
V: TRBV29-1
J: TRBJ1-5
D: NA
DNA: TGCAGCGTTGGCCAGGTGGATCAGCCCCAGCATTTT
CDR3: CSVGQVDQPQHF

size: NA
V: TRBV5-1
J: TRBJ2-2
D: TRBD1
DNA: TGCGCCAGCAGCTGGGACAGGGGCCCCACCGGGGAGCTGTTTTTT
CDR3: CASSWDRGPTGELFF

size: once
V: TRBV7-2
J: TRBJ1-1
D: TRBD1
DNA: TGTGCCAGCAGCTTGAACTTCGGGACAGGCGGTTTGAATGAAGCTTTCTTT
CDR3: CASSLNFGTGGLNEAFF

size: NA
V: TRBV18
J: TRBJ1-2
D: NA
DNA: TGTGCCAGCTCCCCAGCGAGCAGGGGCTATGGCTACACCTTC
CDR3: CASSPASRGYGYTF

size: NA
V: TRBV19
J: TRBJ2-1
D: TRBD2
DNA: TGTGCCAGTAGCGCTCTAGCGGGGGGGTCGGTTGAGCAGTTCTTC
CDR3: CASSALAGGSVEQFF

size: NA
V: TRBV18
J: TRBJ1-5
D: TRBD1
DNA: TGTGCCAGCTCGACGACAGGGGGCTCTGGCAATCAGCCCCAGCATTTT
CDR3: CASSTTGGSGNQPQHF

size: NA
V: TRBV6-5
J: TRBJ1-5
D: NA
DNA: TGTGCCAGCAGCCCATCACGGAGTCAGCCCCAGCATTTT
CDR3: CASSPSRSQPQHF

size: NA
V: TRBV7-8
J: TRBJ1-4
D: TRBD1
DNA: TGTGCCAGCAGCTCAGGGCAGGGGGAGCTTGAAAAACTGTTTTTT
CDR3: CASSSGQGELEKLFF

size: NA
V: TRBV11-2
J: TRBJ2-3
D: NA
DNA: TGTGCCAGCAGCTCCCTCTCCGGCGGGGCCACAGATACGCAGTATTTT
CDR3: CASSSLSGGATDTQYF

size: NA
V: TRBV7-6
J: TRBJ1-1
D: NA
DNA: TGTGCCAGCAGCCTGCTAGGGAACACTGAAGCTTTCTTT
CDR3: CASSLLGNTEAFF